Below are 22 T cell receptor beta chains sequenced from a single sample in a study of response to subunit inactivated influenza vaccine. TCRdb re-derived calls from the RT-PCR reads in MiXCR, one entry per CDR3 protein. Of over 650,000 distinct CDR3 sequences in the sample, about a fifth were seen once. The sequences come from PBMCs from blood, collected 5 to 6 days after vaccination. These receptors came from a man aged 50 to 59 who received an inactivated influenza vaccine.

The chain employs TRBV6-1 and TRBJ2-7; the D is unclear. The CDR3 length is 15 residues. Trimming stripped 6 bases from V and 2 bases from J, with 17 bases between. Germline CDR1 MNHNS, CDR2 SASEGT. CDR3 sequence: CASSRSKDGPYEQYF. CDR3 coding DNA: TGTGCCAGCAGCCGCAGTAAGGACGGCCCCTACGAGCAGTACTTC.

Only one count was recorded for this clonotype. The gene calls are TRBV6-2 or TRBV6-3 and TRBJ2-1; D is perhaps TRBD2 (5 bases). V was trimmed by 6 bases and J by 0 bases, leaving 9 bases between them. CDR3 length equals 14 residues. Per germline, CDR1 MNHEY and CDR2 SVGEGT. Written as DNA, the CDR3 is TGTGCCAGCAGAGAGCGGAGCTCCTACAATGAGCAGTTCTTC. Its translation is CASRERSSYNEQFF.

This clonotype turned up a few times. The rearrangement uses TRBV2 and TRBJ1-2, with 8 bases identical to TRBD1. The CDR3 loop spans 13 amino acids. V lost 6 bases, J lost 7 bases, and 7 bases stayed unmatched. Germline CDR1 is SNHLY and CDR2 is FYNNEI. CDR3 bases: TGTGCCAGCAGGGTCCAGGGGGCCGGTGGCTACACCTTC. Translating it yields CASRVQGAGGYTF.

The genes are TRBV6-5 and TRBJ2-1; 7 positions match TRBD1. The CDR3 has 17 residues. CDR1 and CDR2 (germline): MNHEY, SVGAGI. V gave up 0 bases and J gave up 0 bases; unmatched junction bases: 5. The CDR3 reads CASSYSAQGSSYNEQFF. DNA of the CDR3: TGTGCCAGCAGTTACTCGGCACAGGGGAGCTCCTACAATGAGCAGTTCTTC.

This clonotype was seen a few times. This rearrangement joins TRBV7-9 to TRBJ2-5, with no clear D. This CDR3 comprises 15 residues. Germline V lookup: CDR1 SEHNR, CDR2 FQNEAQ (reference sequence). V was clipped by 6 bases and J by 3 bases, with 17 bases between them. In DNA, the CDR3 is TGTGCCAGCAGACACTACCCGGACCCTAAAGAGACCCAGTACTTC. This codes for CASRHYPDPKETQYF. Full variable domain (outside the CDR3, taken from reference TRBV7-9 and TRBJ2-5): DTGVSQNPRHKITKRGQNVTFRCDPISEHNRLYWYRQTLGQGPEFLTYFQNEAQLEKSRLLSDRFSAERPKGSFSTLEIQRTEQGDSAMYLCASRHYPDPKETQYFGPGTRLLVL.

V usage is TRBV12-3 or TRBV12-4 and J usage is TRBJ2-1; TRBD2 agrees at 10 bases. V gave up 6 bases and J gave up 5 bases; unmatched junction bases: 4. This CDR3 is built from 14 residues. CDR3 in amino acids: CASRRTSGNNEQFF. In DNA form, the CDR3 reads TGTGCCAGCAGGCGAACTAGCGGGAACAATGAGCAGTTCTTC.

Concerning this clonotype itself: One end of the junction fails to match germline, which may point to a read error. This chain joins TRBV7-9 and TRBJ2-7; D is undetermined. The CDR3 has 12 amino acids. The V gene's germline CDR1 is SEHNR and CDR2 FQNEAQ (reference sequence). The CDR3 DNA follows: TGTGCCAGCAGCTTGTCTGCCTACGAGCATTACTTC. Its translation: CASSLSAYEHYF.

This clonotype showed up just a few times. The V call is TRBV5-1, the J call TRBJ2-1; TRBD1 agrees at 7 bases. V lost 1 base, J lost 6 bases, and 4 bases stayed unmatched. Germline V gene sequence: CDR1 SGHRS, CDR2 YFSETQ. The CDR3 totals 14 residues. CDR3 loop: CASSLFPGGNEQFF. CDR3 in DNA: TGCGCCAGCAGCTTGTTCCCAGGGGGCAATGAGCAGTTCTTC. Full variable domain (missing parts from reference TRBV5-1 and TRBJ2-1): KAGVTQTPRYLIKTRGQQVTLSCSPISGHRSVSWYQQTPGQGLQFLFEYFSETQRNKGNFPGRFSGRQFSNSRSEMNVSTLELGDSALYLCASSLFPGGNEQFFGPGTRLTVL.

The CDR3 protein is CASSLYGDRGRTEAFF. The CDR3 region has the DNA TGTGCCAGCAGCCTGTATGGCGACAGGGGGCGGACTGAAGCTTTCTTT. The chain employs TRBV12-3 or TRBV12-4 and TRBJ1-1; 10 bases map to TRBD1. Trimming took 6 bases from V and 5 from J; bases not matched to a gene: 12. The CDR3 length is 16 residues.

In its sample, this clonotype was seen many times. The rearrangement uses TRBV9 and TRBJ1-1; 7 bases are a match to TRBD1. This CDR3 comprises 15 residues. Trimming at V came to 4 bases and at J to 1 base, leaving 7 bases not matched to a gene. Per germline, CDR1 SGDLS and CDR2 YYNGEE. The CDR3 nucleotides are TGTGCCAGCAGCCCAGGGGGGGGGACGAACACTGAAGCTTTCTTT. It is translated as CASSPGGGTNTEAFF.

As to this clonotype: The junction shows a germline mismatch at one end, possibly a read error. V and J are TRBV6-2 or TRBV6-3 and TRBJ2-1; D gene uncertain. This CDR3 region has 12 residues. Germline CDR1 and CDR2: MNHEY and SVGEGT. The CDR3 here is CASSYAYIEQFF. The CDR3 DNA reads as TGTGCCAGCAGTTACGCCTACATTGAGCAGTTCTTC.

In this sample, this clonotype turned up a few times. The chain links TRBV28 to TRBJ2-1, with D possibly TRBD2 on 6 matching bases. Trimming cost V 6 bases and J 13 bases, with 16 bases left between them. The CDR3 covers 12 residues. CDR1 and CDR2 from the germline V gene are MDHEN and SYDVKM. In DNA, the CDR3 is TGTGCCAGCAGCGGGGACTCACCCACACAGTTCTTC. Protein: CASSGDSPTQFF.

The chain links TRBV3-1 to TRBJ2-1; no definite D call. CDR3 length: 18 residues. Trimming shortened V by 0 bases and J by 4 bases, and 19 bases separated the two germline ends. In germline, CDR1 is LGHDT, CDR2 YNNKEL (reference sequence). The DNA of the CDR3 is TGTGCCAGCAGCCAAGAACAAGTCAGGAGACCGATTTACAATGAGCAGTTCTTC. Translated: CASSQEQVRRPIYNEQFF.

The chain combines TRBV11-2 with TRBJ2-7, with D possibly being TRBD1 or TRBD2 (6 bases each). The CDR3 length is 16 residues. Germline assignment: CDR1 SGHAT and CDR2 FQNNGV. Trimming stripped 3 bases from V and 0 bases from J, with 15 bases between. CDR3 in DNA: TGTGCCAGCAGCTTGATCGGGGGCACGAGCTCCTACGAGCAGTACTTC. Protein: CASSLIGGTSSYEQYF.

The sample holds many counts of this clonotype. The chain carries TRBV18 and TRBJ2-7, with 8 bases identical to TRBD1. Germline V gives CDR1 KGHSH, CDR2 LQKENI. The CDR3 has 15 residues. V gave up 3 bases and J gave up 2 bases; unmatched junction bases: 6. CDR3 residues: CASSPQGAQTYEQYF. CDR3 DNA sequence: TGTGCCAGCTCACCGCAGGGGGCGCAAACCTACGAGCAGTACTTC.

The gene calls are TRBV20-1 and TRBJ2-4; D is undetermined. Germline lookup yields CDR1 DFQATT and CDR2 SNEGSKA (reference sequence). V lost 5 bases to trimming and J lost 4 bases, with 12 bases between them. This CDR3 is 13 amino acids long. The CDR3 sequence is CSAPPRPKNIQYF. The CDR3 DNA is TGCAGTGCTCCGCCCCGACCTAAAAACATTCAGTACTTC.

The gene calls are TRBV5-1 and TRBJ1-2; 9 bases agree with TRBD1. V trimming: 0 bases; J trimming: 7 bases; junction bases outside the gene matches: 7. The CDR3 totals 15 residues. CDR1 SGHRS and CDR2 YFSETQ come from the germline V gene. CDR3 sequence reads: CASSLGQGVYSGYTF. As DNA, the CDR3 is TGCGCCAGCAGCTTGGGACAGGGGGTCTACAGTGGCTACACCTTC.

This clonotype has only a few counts. The CDR3 coding sequence is TGTGCCAGCAGCTTAGCCGGGACAGTGGGACTATACGAGCAGTACTTC. Translation gives CASSLAGTVGLYEQYF. The chain carries TRBV7-8 and TRBJ2-7, with D possibly called TRBD1 or TRBD2 (7 bases each). The V gene's germline CDR1 is SGHVS and CDR2 FQNEAQ. Deletions cut 0 bases from V and 4 bases from J, with 16 bases between. The CDR3 totals 16 residues.

This clonotype was recorded at least ten times. DNA of the CDR3: TGTGCCAGCAGCCATCGACTGACAGGGTCGGAGACCCAGTACTTC. Its protein product is CASSHRLTGSETQYF. The chain combines TRBV7-6 with TRBJ2-5; 7 bases match TRBD1. Losses at the gene ends were 5 bases for V and 5 bases for J; bases not matched to a gene: 11. The CDR3 is 15 residues long. Germline CDR1 SGHVS, CDR2 FNYEAQ.

This clonotype occurred a few times. V gene TRBV4-3 combines with J gene TRBJ2-4; 8 bases are a match to TRBD1. Trimming removed 1 base from V and 2 bases from J; junction bases left unmatched: 4. CDR3 length: 16 residues. Germline-derived CDR1 and CDR2 are LGHNA and YSLEER. The CDR3 sequence: CASSQVTGVTKNIQYF. For the CDR3, the DNA is TGCGCCAGCAGCCAAGTGACAGGGGTGACCAAAAACATTCAGTACTTC.

This clonotype was found many times. J is TRBJ2-7 and V is TRBV24-1, with D perhaps TRBD1 or TRBD2 (5 bases each). The CDR3 contains 15 residues. CDR1 is KGHDR and CDR2 is SFDVKD in the germline V gene. The V end lost 2 bases, the J end lost 5 bases, and 15 bases lay between the germline ends. CDR3 bases: TGTGCCACCAGTGATTCGGGACCGAGAGCAGACGAGCAGTACTTC. Amino acids: CATSDSGPRADEQYF.

This clonotype has only a few counts. The rearrangement links TRBV6-2 or TRBV6-3 to TRBJ2-7; tentative D call: TRBD2 (6 bases). Germline V gene sequence: CDR1 MNHEY, CDR2 SVGEGT. V shed 5 bases and J shed 3 bases, with 11 bases lying between them. This CDR3 spans 13 amino acids. The CDR3 sequence is CASSHGGFYEQYF. As DNA, the CDR3 is TGTGCCAGCAGTCACGGAGGGTTCTACGAGCAGTACTTC.